Shown below are 15 T cell receptor beta chains from a single sample sequenced in a study of T cell changes during pregnancy in multiple sclerosis. The repertoire was sequenced with immunoSEQ multiplex PCR; TCRdb's copy has only in-frame clones and lacks some. The sample includes 30,000 to 45,000 clones, 91% of them seen just once. Material: CD4+ T cells from peripheral blood mononuclear cells, obtained in the second trimester of pregnancy. These receptors were obtained from a female donor in good health, enrolled as a control in a pregnancy study.

This chain connects TRBV27 to TRBJ1-5; TRBD1 might be the D (5 bases). The germline gives CDR1 MNHEY, CDR2 SMNVEV (reference sequence). This CDR3 has 15 residues. V lost 6 bases, J lost 1 base, and 13 bases lay in between. The CDR3 reads CASRPSGGSNQPQHF. CDR3 in DNA: TGTGCCAGCAGACCTAGCGGGGGGAGCAATCAGCCCCAGCATTTT.

The CDR3 protein is CASSFRRDSNTEAFF. DNA for the CDR3: TGCGCCAGCAGCTTTCGCCGGGACAGTAACACTGAAGCTTTCTTT. This chain joins TRBV5-1 and TRBJ1-1, with 7 bases fitting TRBD1. The trim removed 2 bases at V and 2 bases at J, leaving 6 bases unmatched. The germline V gene has CDR1 SGHRS and CDR2 YFSETQ. The CDR3 covers 15 residues.

This clone was picked up one time. This sequence joins TRBV7-6 and TRBJ2-5, with 13 bases identical to TRBD2. This CDR3 has 15 residues. CDR1 and CDR2 (germline): SGHVS, FNYEAQ. The junction had 5 bases not matched to a gene; V was cut back by 6 bases and J by 4 bases. The CDR3 nucleotides are TGTGCCAGCAGGCGGACTAGCGGGGGTCCAGAGACCCAGTACTTC. Its protein is CASRRTSGGPETQYF.

The rearrangement uses TRBV9 and TRBJ2-3; TRBD1 aligns across 9 bases. This CDR3 comprises 14 residues. CDR1 and CDR2 (germline): SGDLS, YYNGEE. The V gene end was trimmed by 0 bases and the J gene end by 7 bases; junction bases not matched to a gene: 3. CDR3 DNA sequence: TGTGCCAGCAGCGTAGAGGGACAGGGACATACGCAGTATTTT. Residues: CASSVEGQGHTQYF. The full variable domain, completed using reference TRBV9 and TRBJ2-3, is DSGVTQTPKHLITATGQRVTLRCSPRSGDLSVYWYQQSLDQGLQFLIQYYNGEERAKGNILERFSAQQFPDLHSELNLSSLELGDSALYFCASSVEGQGHTQYFGPGTRLTVL.

The chain employs TRBV7-9 and TRBJ2-1, with D unresolved. V was pared by 6 bases and J by 0 bases, with 6 bases between. Germline CDR1 is SEHNR and CDR2 is FQNEAQ (reference sequence). The CDR3 has 13 residues. The CDR3 here is CASSATSYNEQFF. As DNA, the CDR3 is TGTGCCAGCAGTGCTACCTCCTACAATGAGCAGTTCTTC.

J is TRBJ2-1 and V is TRBV7-8; 9 positions agree with TRBD2. The germline gives CDR1 SGHVS, CDR2 FQNEAQ. The CDR3 has 15 amino acids. The trim removed 4 bases at V and 6 bases at J, leaving 7 bases unmatched. The CDR3 sequence: CASSWLAGVGNEQFF. Here the CDR3 DNA reads TGTGCCAGCAGCTGGTTAGCGGGGGTTGGCAATGAGCAGTTCTTC.

The gene calls are TRBV5-1 and TRBJ2-2; tentative D call: TRBD1 (6 bases). Germline V gene lookup returns CDR1 SGHRS and CDR2 YFSETQ. This CDR3 is 18 amino acids long. Trimming stripped 0 bases from V and 0 bases from J, with 15 bases between. The CDR3 nucleotides read TGCGCCAGCAGCTTGGCAAACACCGGGACAACGAACACCGGGGAGCTGTTTTTT. It is translated as CASSLANTGTTNTGELFF.

The rearrangement links TRBV28 to TRBJ1-2, with 8 bases identical to TRBD1. The V and J ends lost 8 bases and 8 bases, in that order; junction bases with no gene match: 16. This CDR3 contains 15 residues. Germline lookup yields CDR1 MDHEN and CDR2 SYDVKM. For the CDR3, the DNA is TGTGCCAGCCGTTCGTGGGGCAGGGGGCAGGACGGCTACACCTTC. This codes for CASRSWGRGQDGYTF.

V and J are TRBV6-5 and TRBJ1-4; 11 bases are shared with TRBD1. Germline V lookup: CDR1 MNHEY, CDR2 SVGAGI. Trimming cost V 2 bases and J 8 bases; bases outside gene matches: 1. CDR3 length: 14 amino acids. CDR3 coding DNA: TGTGCCAGCAGTTACCGGACAGGGGGCGAAAAACTGTTTTTT. This gives the protein CASSYRTGGEKLFF.

The chain employs TRBV25-1 and TRBJ2-3; 7 positions agree with TRBD1. The V gene end was trimmed by 2 bases and the J gene end by 2 bases; junction bases not matched to a gene: 4. Looked up from germline, CDR1 is MGHDK and CDR2 is SYGVNS. The CDR3 has 15 residues. CDR3 DNA sequence: TGTGCCAGCAGTGAAGGGGACAGACACACAGATACGCAGTATTTT. Translation: CASSEGDRHTDTQYF. The variable domain in full, completed from reference TRBV25-1 and TRBJ2-3, reads EADIYQTPRYLVIGTGKKITLECSQTMGHDKMYWYQQDPGMELHLIHYSYGVNSTEKGDLSSESTVSRIRTEHFPLTLESARPSHTSQYLCASSEGDRHTDTQYFGPGTRLTVL.

The chain joins TRBV6-1 to TRBJ1-1; tentatively, D is TRBD1 (6 bases). V was cut by 6 bases and J by 9 bases, with 17 bases left in between. Germline CDR1 is MNHNS and CDR2 is SASEGT. The CDR3 has 13 amino acids. The CDR3 DNA sequence: TGTGCCAGCAGGGCCGGTATTGGGACACAAGCTTTCTTT. Amino acids: CASRAGIGTQAFF.

The V and J genes are TRBV9 and TRBJ2-5; TRBD2 aligns across 9 bases. The CDR3 runs 15 residues. Germline-derived CDR1 and CDR2 are SGDLS and YYNGEE. V dropped 3 bases and J dropped 3; count of bases not matched to a gene: 6. The CDR3 is CASSAGTSREETQYF. In DNA form, the CDR3 reads TGTGCCAGCAGCGCTGGGACTAGCCGGGAAGAGACCCAGTACTTC. Together with reference TRBV9 and TRBJ2-5, the CDR3 gives the full variable domain: DSGVTQTPKHLITATGQRVTLRCSPRSGDLSVYWYQQSLDQGLQFLIQYYNGEERAKGNILERFSAQQFPDLHSELNLSSLELGDSALYFCASSAGTSREETQYFGPGTRLLVL.

The chain uses TRBV9 and TRBJ2-1; D ambiguous. Trimming cost V 0 bases and J 4 bases, with 8 bases left between them. Germline V gene data show CDR1 as SGDLS and CDR2 as YYNGEE. The CDR3 extends over 14 amino acids. The CDR3 coding sequence is TGTGCCAGCAGCGTAGGGCGGTTGTACAATGAGCAGTTCTTC. Amino acids: CASSVGRLYNEQFF.

The rearrangement joins TRBV28 to TRBJ2-7; a possible D gene is TRBD2 (5 bases). Germline CDR1 MDHEN, CDR2 SYDVKM. The length of the CDR3 is 11 residues. The V end lost 2 bases, the J end lost 9 bases, and 8 bases lay between the germline ends. The CDR3, as DNA: TGTGCCAGCAGTTTAAACGGGATGCAGTACTTC. Its protein is CASSLNGMQYF.

The chain has TRBV30 and TRBJ2-5; 9 bases map to TRBD2. Germline V gene lookup returns CDR1 GTSNPN and CDR2 SVGIG (reference sequence). The ends lost 2 bases at V and 4 bases at J; junction bases unmatched: 5. This CDR3 contains 14 residues. This CDR3 reads CAWSIYSGGETQYF. The CDR3 DNA is TGTGCCTGGAGTATATATAGCGGGGGAGAGACCCAGTACTTC.